The source of this T cell receptor beta chain is a study of CD8 T cells in ankylosing spondylitis. Whole-study results and caveats: Disease-associated clones were reportedly significantly overrepresented in matched ankylosing spondylitis synovial fluid. Seemingly characteristic of ankylosing spondylitis blood was a TCR beta motif consisting of about 8 highly homologous variants. Earlier literature documents some of the motif variants in reactive arthritis synovial fluid and blood.

With 2 bases removed from V and 5 bases from J, the gap between germline ends came to 7 bases. This CDR3 region has 13 residues. Making use of molecular barcodes, quantitative 5'-RACE generated TCR beta libraries. TCRdb used MiXCR to reprocess the 5' RACE reads, holding one entry per CDR3 protein. The sample carries about 270,000 distinct CDR3 sequences, 32% recorded once. With regard to this clonotype: Its specificity is not known.

The rearrangement joins TRBV12-3 or TRBV12-4 to TRBJ2-1; D is ambiguous. The specimen was blood, either unsorted or a sorted T cell fraction (not recorded which). The sequence was collected from a male donor with ankylosing spondylitis or in good health (not recorded which). The CDR3 spells CASSLLVDNEQFF. The CDR3 coding sequence is TGTGCCAGCAGTTTATTAGTGGACAATGAGCAGTTCTTC.